The 7 T cell receptor beta chains below were found in one sample sequenced in a study of cytotoxic CD8 clonotypes in ibrutinib-treated CLL. Repertoires were generated with immunoSEQ multiplex PCR, while TCRdb's copy carries only in-frame clones and drops some. Among 150,000 or so clones listed, over 75% were seen once. Sequenced here: PBMCs, sampled after 36 months of ibrutinib treatment. The source of these receptors is a human donor with chronic lymphocytic leukemia.

The V call is TRBV11-2, the J call TRBJ2-3; TRBD2 matches 7 bases. With 5 bases clipped from V and 2 bases from J, the junction kept 13 bases outside the gene matches. This CDR3 contains 17 residues. Germline V gives CDR1 SGHAT, CDR2 FQNNGV. CDR3 loop: CASSLTPGLPITDTQYF. Here the CDR3 DNA reads TGTGCCAGCAGCCTCACTCCGGGACTACCTATCACAGATACGCAGTATTTT.

This clone has just one count. The V gene is TRBV18, the J gene TRBJ1-2; 11 bases map to TRBD1. The CDR3 is made up of 16 amino acids. Germline V gene sequence: CDR1 KGHSH, CDR2 LQKENI. V shed 2 bases, J shed 4 bases, and the junction held 6 bases outside the gene matches. The CDR3 reads CASSPYGQGATYGYTF. In DNA form, the CDR3 reads TGTGCCAGCTCACCATACGGACAGGGGGCGACCTATGGCTACACCTTC. The full variable domain, with the rest looked up from reference TRBV18 and TRBJ1-2, is NAGVMQNPRHLVRRRGQEARLRCSPMKGHSHVYWYRQLPEEGLKFMVYLQKENIIDESGMPKERFSAEFPKEGPSILRIQQVVRGDSAAYFCASSPYGQGATYGYTFGSGTRLTVV.

The rearrangement links TRBV10-3 to TRBJ2-4, with 7 bases matching TRBD2. The CDR3 consists of 14 residues. J lost 7 bases, V lost 6 bases, and 9 bases had no gene match. Germline values: CDR1 ENHRY, CDR2 SYGVKD. The CDR3 DNA sequence: TGTGCCATCAGCAGCGGGGCGGCCATGAACATTCAGTACTTC. Its protein is CAISSGAAMNIQYF.

V usage is TRBV18 and J usage is TRBJ1-2, with 8 bases matching TRBD1. The CDR3 is 17 residues long. Germline lookup yields CDR1 KGHSH and CDR2 LQKENI. J lost 7 bases, V lost 6 bases, and 19 bases had no gene match. For the CDR3, the DNA is TGTGCCAGCTCCCGCAGGGGGCCTAACGGGGACGCGACTGGCTACACCTTC. Translation gives CASSRRGPNGDATGYTF.

The chain combines TRBV11-2 with TRBJ2-1, with TRBD2 matching over 10 bases. V lost 2 bases, J lost 8 bases, and 6 bases stayed unmatched. Per germline, CDR1 SGHAT and CDR2 FQNNGV. The CDR3 contains 15 residues. The CDR3 bases are TGTGCCAGCAGCTTAAGTAGCGGGAGGTTCTATGAGCAGTTCTTC. Amino acid sequence: CASSLSSGRFYEQFF.

The CDR3 reads CASKFTRFNQPQHF. The CDR3 region has the DNA TGTGCCAGCAAGTTCACCAGGTTTAATCAGCCCCAGCATTTT. The chain employs TRBV6-1 and TRBJ1-5; no clear D. V was clipped by 7 bases and J by 4 bases, with 14 bases between them. This CDR3 has 14 residues. CDR1 is MNHNS, CDR2 SASEGT, per germline.

This clone has just one count. V is TRBV9 and J is TRBJ2-1; weak D call: TRBD1 (5 bases). Germline V lookup: CDR1 SGDLS, CDR2 YYNGEE. The CDR3 has 15 amino acids. With 0 bases removed from V and 1 base from J, the gap between germline ends came to 8 bases. In DNA, the CDR3 is TGTGCCAGCAGCGTAGAAGGGGATTCCTACAATGAGCAGTTCTTC. Its protein is CASSVEGDSYNEQFF.